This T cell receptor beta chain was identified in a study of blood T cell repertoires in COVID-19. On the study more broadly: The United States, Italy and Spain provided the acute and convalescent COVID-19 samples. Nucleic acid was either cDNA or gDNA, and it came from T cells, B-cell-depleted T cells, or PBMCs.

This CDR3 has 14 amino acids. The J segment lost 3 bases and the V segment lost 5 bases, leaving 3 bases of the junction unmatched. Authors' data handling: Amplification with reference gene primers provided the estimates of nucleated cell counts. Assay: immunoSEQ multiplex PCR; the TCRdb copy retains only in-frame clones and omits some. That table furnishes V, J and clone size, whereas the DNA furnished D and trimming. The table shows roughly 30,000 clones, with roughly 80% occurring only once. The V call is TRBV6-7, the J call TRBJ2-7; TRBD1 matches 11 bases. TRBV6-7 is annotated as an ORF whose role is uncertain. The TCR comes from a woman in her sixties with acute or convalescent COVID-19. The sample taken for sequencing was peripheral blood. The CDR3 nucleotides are TGTGCCAGCAGTACCGGGACAGGGGGCTACGAGCAGTACTTC. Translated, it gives CASSTGTGGYEQYF.